This T cell receptor beta chain was documented in a study of identical twins. This clonotype was counted between two and nine times. The CDR3 is 14 residues long. With 4 bases removed from V and 2 bases from J, the gap between germline ends came to 12 bases. Looked up from germline, CDR1 is SGHRS and CDR2 is YFSETQ. TCRdb fed the 5' RACE reads into MiXCR, producing one record per CDR3 protein. The sample holds hundreds of thousands of distinct CDR3 sequences, 20% to 25% seen once. These data are also associated with another study on T cells expressing NK-cell markers. Per that study: T cells sorted in several experiments were restricted to alpha-beta TCR T cells by an anti-gamma-delta TCR antibody.

This TCR was sampled from a woman younger than 30 in good health. Sample: CD4+ T cells sorted from blood. The chain links TRBV5-1 to TRBJ2-5, with a weak D call TRBD1 (5 bases). Written as DNA, the CDR3 is TGCGCCAGCAGCCCTGGACACTCTCAAGAGACCCAGTACTTC. Protein: CASSPGHSQETQYF. Supplemented by reference TRBV5-1 and TRBJ2-5, the full variable domain reads KAGVTQTPRYLIKTRGQQVTLSCSPISGHRSVSWYQQTPGQGLQFLFEYFSETQRNKGNFPGRFSGRQFSNSRSEMNVSTLELGDSALYLCASSPGHSQETQYFGPGTRLLVL.